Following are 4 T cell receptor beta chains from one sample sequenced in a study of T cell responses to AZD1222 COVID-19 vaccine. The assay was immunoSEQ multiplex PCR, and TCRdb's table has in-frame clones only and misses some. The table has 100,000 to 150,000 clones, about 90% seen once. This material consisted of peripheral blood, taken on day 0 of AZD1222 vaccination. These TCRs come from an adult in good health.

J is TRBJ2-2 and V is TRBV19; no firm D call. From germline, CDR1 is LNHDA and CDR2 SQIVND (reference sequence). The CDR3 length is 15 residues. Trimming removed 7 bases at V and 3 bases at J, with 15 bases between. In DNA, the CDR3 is TGTGCCAGTACCAATCAGGACGGATACACCGGGGAGCTGTTTTTT. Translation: CASTNQDGYTGELFF.

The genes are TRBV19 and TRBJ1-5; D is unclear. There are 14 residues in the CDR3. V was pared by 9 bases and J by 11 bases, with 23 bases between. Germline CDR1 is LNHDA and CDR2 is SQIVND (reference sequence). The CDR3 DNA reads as TGTGCCAGCCAGGAGGGAACCTCCGGGGAGGCCCAGCATTTT. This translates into CASQEGTSGEAQHF.

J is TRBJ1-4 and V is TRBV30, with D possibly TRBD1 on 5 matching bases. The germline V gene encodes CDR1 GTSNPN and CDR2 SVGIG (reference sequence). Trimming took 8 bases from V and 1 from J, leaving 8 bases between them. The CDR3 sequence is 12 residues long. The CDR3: CAGGGTNEKLFF. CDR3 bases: TGTGCCGGGGGGGGAACTAATGAAAAACTGTTTTTT. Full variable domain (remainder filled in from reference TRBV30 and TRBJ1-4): SQTIHQWPATLVQPVGSPLSLECTVEGTSNPNLYWYRQAAGRGLQLLFYSVGIGQISSEVPQNLSASRPQDRQFILSSKKLLLSDSGFYLCAGGGTNEKLFFGSGTQLSVL.

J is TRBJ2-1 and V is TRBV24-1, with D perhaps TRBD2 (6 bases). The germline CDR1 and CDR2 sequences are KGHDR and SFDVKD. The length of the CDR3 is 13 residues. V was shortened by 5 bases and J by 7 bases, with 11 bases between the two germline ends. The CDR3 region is CATSAAGRNEQFF. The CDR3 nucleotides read TGTGCCACCAGTGCGGCGGGAAGGAATGAGCAGTTCTTC.